These T cell receptor beta chains were read from a single sample in a study of chronic HIV infection and antiretroviral therapy. TCRdb reanalysed the 5' RACE reads using MiXCR and keeps one entry per CDR3 protein. The data contain tens of thousands of distinct CDR3 sequences, around 8.7% of them singletons. Sequenced: peripheral blood. The receptors were sampled from an adult who had HIV and had not received antiretroviral therapy, or was an uninfected healthy control (not recorded which). Each CDR3 is given with its conserved first and last residue. The D gene is left open where the match is weak. Clone size appears in some rows only: once, few, many, or a class for an expanded clone.

J: TRBJ1-1
V: TRBV9
D: TRBD1
size: NA
CDR3: CASSPGTGTGGDTEAFF
DNA: TGTGCCAGCAGCCCTGGGACCGGGACAGGGGGCGACACTGAAGCTTTCTTT

J: TRBJ2-3
V: TRBV20-1
D: TRBD2
size: many
CDR3: CSAEGLAGGRSTDTQYF
DNA: TGCAGTGCCGAGGGACTAGCGGGAGGGCGTAGCACAGATACGCAGTATTTT

J: TRBJ2-1
V: TRBV28
D: TRBD2
size: NA
CDR3: CASSLERELREQFF
DNA: TGTGCCAGCAGTCTAGAGCGGGAGTTGCGTGAGCAGTTCTTC

J: TRBJ1-2
V: TRBV12-3/TRBV12-4
D: TRBD1
size: NA
CDR3: CASSGTGGYGYTF
DNA: TGTGCCAGCAGTGGGACAGGGGGCTATGGCTACACCTTC

J: TRBJ2-2
V: TRBV29-1
D: TRBD2
size: many
CDR3: CSVVAGGPGGELFF
DNA: TGCAGCGTTGTTGCGGGAGGGCCAGGCGGGGAGCTGTTTTTT

J: TRBJ1-1
V: TRBV28
D: NA
size: few
CDR3: CASSLFGEDTEAFF
DNA: TGTGCCAGCAGTTTATTTGGGGAGGACACTGAAGCTTTCTTT

J: TRBJ1-1
V: TRBV28
D: NA
size: NA
CDR3: CASSPPLGGGNTEAFF
DNA: TGTGCCAGCAGTCCCCCCTTAGGGGGAGGGAACACTGAAGCTTTCTTT

J: TRBJ2-3
V: TRBV29-1
D: TRBD2
size: many
CDR3: CSVGLAGGDTQYF
DNA: TGCAGCGTTGGGCTAGCGGGAGGAGATACGCAGTATTTT

J: TRBJ1-6
V: TRBV28
D: NA
size: few
CDR3: CASSFPPSPLHF
DNA: TGTGCCAGCAGTTTCCCCCCTTCACCCCTCCACTTT

J: TRBJ2-6
V: TRBV29-1
D: NA
size: NA
CDR3: CSVAGSGANVLTF
DNA: TGCAGCGTGGCAGGCTCTGGGGCCAACGTCCTGACTTTC

J: TRBJ2-7
V: TRBV5-1
D: NA
size: few
CDR3: CASGRDGTYEQYF
DNA: TGCGCCAGCGGCCGGGACGGAACCTACGAGCAGTACTTC

J: TRBJ1-2
V: TRBV10-2
D: NA
size: NA
CDR3: CASSESLKYGCTF
DNA: TGCGCCAGCAGTGAGAGTTTGAAGTATGGCTGCACCTTC

J: TRBJ2-5
V: TRBV3-1
D: NA
size: NA
CDR3: CASSQEWEETQYF
DNA: TGTGCCAGCAGCCAAGAATGGGAAGAGACCCAGTACTTC

J: TRBJ2-2
V: TRBV2
D: TRBD1
size: many
CDR3: CASSNPGQTPLGTGELFF
DNA: TGTGCCAGCAGTAACCCGGGACAGACTCCGTTGGGGACCGGGGAGCTGTTTTTT

J: TRBJ1-1
V: TRBV28
D: NA
size: NA
CDR3: CASSFTVREAFF
DNA: TGTGCCAGCAGTTTCACGGTTCGGGAAGCTTTCTTT

J: TRBJ2-6
V: TRBV9
D: NA
size: few
CDR3: CASSGFIEILPGANVLTF
DNA: TGTGCCAGCAGCGGATTTATCGAAATCCTTCCTGGGGCCAACGTCCTGACTTTC

J: TRBJ1-3
V: TRBV27
D: NA
size: many
CDR3: CASSGGPGNTIYF
DNA: TGTGCCAGCAGTGGAGGTCCTGGAAACACCATATATTTT

J: TRBJ2-5
V: TRBV9
D: NA
size: many
CDR3: CASSVEQGRKETQYF
DNA: TGTGCCAGCAGCGTAGAACAGGGTAGGAAGGAGACCCAGTACTTC

J: TRBJ2-1
V: TRBV20-1
D: NA
size: few
CDR3: CSARADPAYNEQFF
DNA: TGCAGTGCTAGAGCCGATCCAGCCTACAATGAGCAGTTCTTC

J: TRBJ2-5
V: TRBV20-1
D: NA
size: many
CDR3: CSARESEGAEETQYF
DNA: TGCAGTGCTAGAGAGTCGGAGGGGGCGGAGGAGACCCAGTACTTC

J: TRBJ2-1
V: TRBV21-1
D: NA
size: once
CDR3: CASSTPTKDRGQFF
DNA: TGTGCCAGCAGCACCCCAACGAAGGACAGGGGGCAGTTCTTC

J: TRBJ2-1
V: TRBV6-2/TRBV6-3
D: NA
size: few
CDR3: CASSYSGEYNEQFF
DNA: TGTGCCAGCAGTTACTCGGGGGAGTACAATGAGCAGTTCTTC

J: TRBJ2-3
V: TRBV7-2
D: NA
size: NA
CDR3: CASSLGQGSDTQYF
DNA: TGTGCCAGCAGCTTAGGGCAGGGGTCAGATACGCAGTATTTT

J: TRBJ1-4
V: TRBV28
D: TRBD1
size: NA
CDR3: CASSPGQFNEKLFF
DNA: TGTGCCAGCAGTCCGGGACAGTTTAATGAAAAACTGTTTTTT

J: TRBJ2-1
V: TRBV12-3/TRBV12-4
D: TRBD2
size: few
CDR3: CASRGTSDYNEQFF
DNA: TGTGCCAGCAGGGGGACTAGCGACTACAATGAGCAGTTCTTC

J: TRBJ2-1
V: TRBV20-1
D: TRBD2
size: many
CDR3: CSAQSGRAGFNEQFF
DNA: TGCAGTGCTCAGAGCGGGAGGGCCGGTTTTAATGAGCAGTTCTTC

J: TRBJ2-1
V: TRBV4-2
D: NA
size: many
CDR3: CASRRGNEQFF
DNA: TGTGCCAGCAGGAGGGGGAATGAGCAGTTCTTC

J: TRBJ1-6
V: TRBV20-1
D: TRBD1
size: few
CDR3: CSANQQGTNSPLHF
DNA: TGCAGTGCTAACCAACAGGGGACAAATTCACCCCTCCACTTT

J: TRBJ2-3
V: TRBV7-2
D: NA
size: many
CDR3: CASSLQLTDTQYF
DNA: TGTGCCAGCAGCCTCCAATTAACAGATACGCAGTATTTT

J: TRBJ2-5
V: TRBV5-1
D: TRBD1
size: few
CDR3: CASSLSGTGVQETQYF
DNA: TGCGCCAGCAGCTTGTCCGGGACAGGGGTCCAAGAGACCCAGTACTTC

J: TRBJ1-5
V: TRBV27
D: NA
size: many
CDR3: CASSLAGGNQPQHF
DNA: TGTGCCAGCAGTTTAGCAGGGGGCAATCAGCCCCAGCATTTT

J: TRBJ2-3
V: TRBV7-2
D: NA
size: NA
CDR3: CASSPQRDTQYF
DNA: TGTGCCAGCAGCCCACAGCGGGATACGCAGTATTTT

J: TRBJ2-5
V: TRBV11-2
D: NA
size: many
CDR3: CASRSGEETQYF
DNA: TGTGCCAGCAGGTCGGGAGAAGAGACCCAGTACTTC

J: TRBJ2-2
V: TRBV29-1
D: NA
size: many
CDR3: CSVAGTSNTGELFF
DNA: TGCAGCGTCGCCGGGACGTCGAACACCGGGGAGCTGTTTTTT

J: TRBJ1-2
V: TRBV28
D: TRBD1
size: few
CDR3: CASSLQGGVGYGYTF
DNA: TGTGCCAGCAGTTTACAAGGGGGCGTGGGGTATGGCTACACCTTC

J: TRBJ1-1
V: TRBV6-5
D: NA
size: NA
CDR3: CASSTGWRVRTEAFF
DNA: TGTGCCAGCAGTACTGGGTGGCGGGTCCGCACTGAAGCTTTCTTT

J: TRBJ1-1
V: TRBV10-3
D: NA
size: NA
CDR3: CAISESIDLAEAFF
DNA: TGTGCCATCAGTGAGTCCATTGATTTGGCTGAAGCTTTCTTT

J: TRBJ1-5
V: TRBV28
D: NA
size: NA
CDR3: CATKNNNQPQHF
DNA: TGTGCCACCAAGAACAACAATCAGCCCCAGCATTTT

J: TRBJ2-1
V: TRBV20-1
D: TRBD2
size: many
CDR3: CSAKTSVPSYNEQFF
DNA: TGCAGTGCTAAGACTAGCGTCCCAAGCTACAATGAGCAGTTCTTC

J: TRBJ2-5
V: TRBV4-3
D: NA
size: many
CDR3: CASSQERGRGETQYF
DNA: TGCGCCAGCAGCCAAGAAAGAGGAAGGGGAGAGACCCAGTACTTC

J: TRBJ1-5
V: TRBV15
D: NA
size: few
CDR3: CATSRPDRDNQPQHF
DNA: TGTGCCACCAGCAGACCCGACAGAGACAATCAGCCCCAGCATTTT

J: TRBJ2-1
V: TRBV7-9
D: NA
size: few
CDR3: CASSLAGSDSYNEQFF
DNA: TGTGCCAGCAGCTTAGCGGGGTCAGACTCCTACAATGAGCAGTTCTTC

J: TRBJ2-7
V: TRBV6-6
D: TRBD1
size: few
CDR3: CASTGTGGYYEQYF
DNA: TGTGCCAGTACGGGGACAGGGGGATACTACGAGCAGTACTTC

J: TRBJ2-7
V: TRBV10-3
D: TRBD2
size: few
CDR3: CAISEFEREGDEQYF
DNA: TGTGCCATCAGTGAGTTTGAGCGGGAGGGCGACGAGCAGTACTTC